These 19 T cell receptor beta chains originate from one sample sequenced in a study of breast tumors, draining lymph nodes, adjacent tissues. TCRdb passed the multiplex PCR reads through MiXCR, listing each CDR3 protein once. The data hold 130,000 or so distinct CDR3 sequences, with around a third observed a single time. Axillary draining lymph nodes of breast cancer patients supplied the node samples. The sequenced sample was axillary lymph node tissue. These TCRs come from a female donor with breast cancer. Some clones in this sample may be carry-over from other donors' samples.

This clonotype was counted at least ten times. CDR3 sequence reads: CATSDGLAGGPVADTQYF. Here the CDR3 DNA reads TGTGCCACCAGTGATGGTCTAGCGGGGGGGCCTGTCGCAGATACGCAGTATTTT. V and J are TRBV24-1 and TRBJ2-3; TRBD2 agrees at 12 bases. CDR1 is KGHDR, CDR2 SFDVKD, per germline. The CDR3 spans 18 residues. J gave up 4 bases and V 3 bases, and 10 bases lay outside the gene matches.

This chain links TRBV5-5 with TRBJ1-3; no firm D call. CDR1 and CDR2 (germline): SGHKS, YYEKEE (reference sequence). The CDR3 is made up of 14 amino acids. Deletions cut 0 bases from V and 7 bases from J, with 11 bases between. The CDR3 DNA reads as TGTGCCAGCAGCTTGGGCTGGTCGAAGAACACCATATATTTT. Translated, it gives CASSLGWSKNTIYF. Drawing the rest from reference TRBV5-5 and TRBJ1-3, the complete variable domain is DAGVTQSPTHLIKTRGQQVTLRCSPISGHKSVSWYQQVLGQGPQFIFQYYEKEERGRGNFPDRFSARQFPNYSSELNVNALLLGDSALYLCASSLGWSKNTIYFGEGSWLTVV.

This clonotype was observed at least ten times. The J gene is TRBJ1-2, the V gene TRBV7-8; D is uncertain. Trimming took 1 base from V and 9 from J, leaving 6 bases between them. This CDR3 comprises 11 residues. The V gene's germline CDR1 is SGHVS and CDR2 FQNEAQ. CDR3 DNA sequence: TGTGCCAGCAGCTTAGGGGGTAGCTACACCTTC. As protein: CASSLGGSYTF. Variable domain in full (rest from reference TRBV7-8 and TRBJ1-2): GAGVSQSPRYKVAKRGQDVALRCDPISGHVSLFWYQQALGQGPEFLTYFQNEAQLDKSGLPSDRFFAERPEGSVSTLKIQRTQQEDSAVYLCASSLGGSYTFGSGTRLTVV.

In this sample, this clonotype turned up many times. The rearrangement links TRBV12-3 or TRBV12-4 to TRBJ2-5, with D possibly matching TRBD2 (5 bases). Deletions cut 1 base from V and 3 bases from J, with 9 bases between. There are 14 residues in the CDR3. CDR3 sequence reads: CASSLVGVEETQYF. CDR3 in DNA: TGTGCCAGCAGTTTAGTCGGGGTAGAAGAGACCCAGTACTTC.

This clonotype was observed at least ten times. This chain links TRBV30 with TRBJ2-2; D gene ambiguous. CDR3 length equals 13 residues. Per germline, CDR1 GTSNPN and CDR2 SVGIG (reference sequence). V was clipped by 3 bases and J by 2 bases, with 7 bases between them. Written as DNA, the CDR3 is TGTGCCTGGAGCCTGCCCAACACCGGGGAGCTGTTTTTT. Translating it yields CAWSLPNTGELFF.

V usage is TRBV5-6 and J usage is TRBJ2-4; no firm D call. This CDR3 has 13 residues. CDR1 SGHDT and CDR2 YYEEEE come from the germline V gene. Trimming pared 5 bases from V and 8 bases from J, leaving 14 bases between. CDR3 DNA sequence: TGTGCCAGCAGTTATCAGGCGAATTACATTCAGTACTTC. Translating gives CASSYQANYIQYF.

The table lists this clonotype with many counts. The chain joins TRBV11-2 to TRBJ2-2; D gene unclear. The CDR3 spans 17 residues. Germline CDR1 SGHAT, CDR2 FQNNGV. V was trimmed by 0 bases and J by 6 bases, leaving 17 bases between them. This chain's CDR3 is CASSLDQPRRVAGELFF. The CDR3 DNA sequence: TGTGCCAGCAGCTTAGATCAACCTCGACGTGTGGCCGGGGAGCTGTTTTTT.

As to this clonotype: The CDR3 end shows no conserved phenylalanine or tryptophan, and so a read error is likely. The DNA is omitted, as the CDR3 cannot be located on it reliably, and the CDR3 follows TCRdb's listing. The chain uses TRBV19 and TRBJ2-5. Germline V gene data show CDR1 as LNHDA and CDR2 as SQIVND (reference sequence). The CDR3 is 8 amino acids in total, end residues counted. Here the CDR3 reads CASSPNSA.

About this clonotype: A much larger clone differs from this one at a single base, so this may be a read error. This likely comes from a read error, as the CDR3 has no conserved phenylalanine or tryptophan at its end. J is TRBJ1-5 and V is TRBV9; no firm D call. Germline assignment: CDR1 SGDLS and CDR2 YYNGEE. V lost 5 bases and J lost 2, with 29 bases in between. This CDR3 region has 20 residues. The CDR3 region is CASSSRTKLRDPGGNQPQHS. DNA for the CDR3: TGTGCCAGCAGTTCCCGGACCAAACTAAGGGATCCTGGGGGCAATCAGCCCCAGCATTCT.

This clonotype has only a few counts. The V gene is TRBV27, the J gene TRBJ2-5; 7 bases map to TRBD1. The J segment lost 3 bases and the V segment lost 6 bases, leaving 7 bases of the junction unmatched. Germline assignment: CDR1 MNHEY and CDR2 SMNVEV (reference sequence). This CDR3 has 14 amino acids. The CDR3 DNA reads TGTGCCAGCAGCGGGACAGCGGAGGAAGAGACCCAGTACTTC. Translated, it gives CASSGTAEEETQYF.

The sample holds many counts of this clonotype. V is TRBV4-1 and J is TRBJ2-5, with TRBD1 as a possible D gene (6 bases). Germline assignment: CDR1 MGHRA and CDR2 YSYEKL. Trimming cost V 2 bases and J 5 bases, with 18 bases left between them. The CDR3 is 16 residues long. CDR3 amino acids: CASSQSPQGSVETQYF. The CDR3 nucleotides read TGCGCCAGCAGCCAAAGCCCACAGGGATCAGTCGAGACCCAGTACTTC.

This clonotype was seen ten or more times. Written as DNA, the CDR3 is TGTGCCAGCTCACCCGACCAGCTTATAGATGGCTACACCTTC. Translated, it gives CASSPDQLIDGYTF. The chain recombines TRBV18 with TRBJ1-2; D remains unclear. Between the trimmed V and J ends, which lost 3 bases and 6 bases, there was a span of 14 bases. The V gene's germline CDR1 is KGHSH and CDR2 LQKENI. This CDR3 comprises 14 residues.

This clonotype was recorded a few times. J is TRBJ2-2 and V is TRBV9, with D unresolved. Germline V CDR1 and CDR2: SGDLS, YYNGEE. The V gene lost 0 bases and the J gene lost 9 bases, with 0 bases spanning the gap. The CDR3 totals 10 residues. This CDR3 is CASSVGELFF. CDR3 DNA sequence: TGTGCCAGCAGCGTAGGGGAGCTGTTTTTT.

This chain connects TRBV29-1 to TRBJ1-2; TRBD1 matches 7 bases. With V trimmed by 3 bases and J by 7 bases, 8 bases remained unmatched. The germline gives CDR1 SQVTM, CDR2 ANQGSEA. The CDR3 loop spans 13 amino acids. CDR3 protein: CSVEGQGVRGYTF. CDR3 nucleotide sequence: TGCAGCGTTGAGGGGCAGGGGGTGCGTGGCTACACCTTC.

The table lists this clonotype with a few counts. This may be a read error, as it is one base from a much larger clone. The chain combines TRBV7-9 with TRBJ1-2, with TRBD1 matching 11 bases. The CDR3 is 15 amino acids. Germline lookup yields CDR1 SEHNR and CDR2 FQNEAQ (reference sequence). The CDR3 DNA reads TGTGCCAGCAGCACCCGGACAGGGGGCGTTGGAGGCTACCCCTTC. It yields the protein CASSTRTGGVGGYPF.

This clonotype has a count of ten or more. The gene calls are TRBV2 and TRBJ1-5; tentatively, D is TRBD1 (6 bases). Germline-derived CDR1 and CDR2 are SNHLY and FYNNEI. The length of the CDR3 is 16 residues. V was cut by 6 bases and J by 0 bases, with 15 bases left in between. The DNA for the CDR3 is TGTGCCAGCAGCACTCCGGGACACCGTAGCAATCAGCCCCAGCATTTT. Translating gives CASSTPGHRSNQPQHF. Combining the CDR3 with reference TRBV2 and TRBJ1-5 gives the whole variable domain EPEVTQTPSHQVTQMGQEVILRCVPISNHLYFYWYRQILGQKVEFLVSFYNNEISEKSEIFDDQFSVERPDGSNFTLKIRSTKLEDSAMYFCASSTPGHRSNQPQHFGDGTRLSIL.

This clonotype has a handful of counts. Just one base apart from a much larger clone, this may be a read error. The V and J genes are TRBV6-2 or TRBV6-3 and TRBJ2-1, with 7 nucleotides matching TRBD1. CDR1 is MNHEY, CDR2 SVGEGT, per germline. The CDR3 runs to 13 residues. J lost 12 bases, V lost 5 bases, and 10 bases had no gene match. CDR3 sequence (DNA): TGTGCCAGCAGTCACTTCCAGGGGGAGAGGCAGTTCTTC. As protein: CASSHFQGERQFF.

About this clonotype itself: This may be a read error, as it is one base from a much larger clone. Without the conserved terminal phenylalanine or tryptophan, this CDR3 likely stems from a read error. The V gene is TRBV5-1, the J gene TRBJ2-5, with 7 bases identical to TRBD1. The CDR3 has 15 amino acids. CDR1 is SGHRS, CDR2 YFSETQ, per germline. With 0 bases clipped from V and 1 base from J, the junction kept 3 bases outside the gene matches. CDR3 DNA: TGCGCCAGCAGCTTGGGGACAGGCTTCCAAGAGACCCAGTACTCC. Translating gives CASSLGTGFQETQYS.

J is TRBJ2-6 and V is TRBV20-1, with D uncertain. Per germline, CDR1 DFQATT and CDR2 SNEGSKA (reference sequence). Trimming took off 6 bases at V and 0 bases at J, with 12 bases between the two ends. CDR3 size: 15 residues. CDR3 coding DNA: TGCAGTGCCATCCCGCCGGGCTCTGGGGCCAACGTCCTGACTTTC. As protein: CSAIPPGSGANVLTF.